The 5 T cell receptor beta chains given below trace back to one sample, sequenced in a study of blood T cell repertoires in COVID-19. The repertoire was sequenced with immunoSEQ multiplex PCR; TCRdb's copy has only in-frame clones and lacks some. The data hold roughly 450,000 clones, with less than 95% observed a single time. Source material: PBMCs or T cells enriched from blood (not recorded which). Receptors were obtained from a man aged 18-30 years who had recovered from COVID-19.

The V gene is TRBV11-3, the J gene TRBJ2-1; 9 bases agree with TRBD2. This CDR3 contains 18 residues. V shed 5 bases, J shed 1 base, and the junction held 12 bases outside the gene matches. Germline values: CDR1 SGHNT, CDR2 YENEEA. The CDR3 DNA reads as TGTGCCAGCAGCCCCCGGGTTAGCGGGGGATCATCCTACAATGAGCAGTTCTTC. Translating it yields CASSPRVSGGSSYNEQFF.

The chain joins TRBV19 to TRBJ1-2; no clear D gene. CDR1 and CDR2 from the germline V gene are LNHDA and SQIVND (reference sequence). Trimming removed 7 bases at V and 4 bases at J, with 16 bases between. This CDR3 region has 14 residues. CDR3 in DNA: TGTGCCAGTACCGATACCGGGATCTTCTATGGCTACACCTTC. It translates to CASTDTGIFYGYTF. Variable domain in full (rest from reference TRBV19 and TRBJ1-2): DGGITQSPKYLFRKEGQNVTLSCEQNLNHDAMYWYRQDPGQGLRLIYYSQIVNDFQKGDIAEGYSVSREKKESFPLTVTSAQKNPTAFYLCASTDTGIFYGYTFGSGTRLTVV.

This chain uses TRBV6-5 with TRBJ2-1, with D perhaps matching TRBD2 (6 bases). The CDR3 is made up of 12 amino acids. The germline V gene encodes CDR1 MNHEY and CDR2 SVGAGI. V shed 4 bases and J shed 10 bases, with 11 bases lying between them. CDR3 region: CASSFDRGEQFF. As DNA, the CDR3 is TGTGCCAGCAGTTTCGATCGGGGGGAGCAGTTCTTC.

This chain links TRBV28 with TRBJ2-7, with D possibly TRBD1 on 6 matching bases. The CDR3 extends over 15 amino acids. Trimming took off 2 bases at V and 2 bases at J, with 13 bases between the two ends. The germline V gene has CDR1 MDHEN and CDR2 SYDVKM. The CDR3: CASSLGGGVTYEQYF. DNA of the CDR3: TGTGCCAGCAGTTTAGGGGGCGGAGTAACCTACGAGCAGTACTTC.

The gene calls are TRBV4-1 and TRBJ1-5; 10 bases are a match to TRBD1. Germline CDR1 is MGHRA and CDR2 is YSYEKL. The CDR3 is made up of 15 amino acids. V trimming: 5 bases; J trimming: 7 bases; junction bases outside the gene matches: 8. CDR3: CASSERQGASQPQHF. The DNA of the CDR3 is TGCGCCAGCAGCGAAAGACAGGGGGCAAGCCAGCCCCAGCATTTT.